This passage covers 25 T cell receptor beta chains from one sample sequenced in a study of cytomegalovirus exposure and HLA in healthy donors. The primer mix had 60 Vbeta and 13 Jbeta primers. Clones were sequenced by immunoSEQ multiplex PCR, and TCRdb holds only the in-frame ones, with some missing. This table holds 210,000 or so clones, around 80% found once. The sample consisted of PBMCs. The receptors stem from a boy younger than 10 in good health and CMV-seronegative.

The rearrangement joins TRBV5-1 to TRBJ1-2; D ambiguous. Germline V CDR1 and CDR2: SGHRS, YFSETQ. Trimming cost V 3 bases and J 8 bases, with 14 bases left between them. The CDR3 has 13 amino acids. The CDR3 here is CASSWLSSVGYTF. The CDR3 nucleotides read TGCGCCAGCAGCTGGCTCAGTTCCGTCGGCTACACCTTC.

The table lists this clone with a count of one. The rearrangement joins TRBV28 to TRBJ2-6; a possible D gene is TRBD1 (5 bases). Trimming pared 7 bases from V and 0 bases from J, leaving 16 bases between. The CDR3 spans 17 residues. Germline values: CDR1 MDHEN, CDR2 SYDVKM. Here the CDR3 reads CASTPQQAISGANVLTF. The CDR3 bases are TGTGCCAGCACCCCCCAACAGGCTATCTCTGGGGCCAACGTCCTGACTTTC.

This clone was found a few times. The chain uses TRBV19 and TRBJ1-2, with 8 bases that match TRBD1. Germline assignment: CDR1 LNHDA and CDR2 SQIVND (reference sequence). This CDR3 has 15 residues. Trimming cost V 6 bases and J 2 bases; bases outside gene matches: 8. Here the CDR3 DNA reads TGTGCCAGTAGCAGCCCCAACAGGGGGAACTATGGCTACACCTTC. It is translated as CASSSPNRGNYGYTF.

The chain combines TRBV2 with TRBJ2-1; D is unclear. The CDR3 extends over 10 amino acids. Germline CDR1 SNHLY, CDR2 FYNNEI. V dropped 7 bases and J dropped 10 bases, with 8 bases sitting between them. CDR3: CASTQLEQFF. CDR3 nucleotide sequence: TGTGCCAGCACCCAGTTGGAGCAGTTCTTC.

CDR3 amino acids: CASSSDGGDREKLFF. The CDR3 DNA is TGTGCCAGCAGCTCAGACGGAGGGGACCGAGAAAAACTGTTTTTT. V usage is TRBV7-6 and J usage is TRBJ1-4; TRBD1 might be the D (5 bases). V was pared by 4 bases and J by 8 bases, with 17 bases between. This CDR3 has 15 amino acids. Germline V gene data show CDR1 as SGHVS and CDR2 as FNYEAQ.

This clone was found a few times. The chain carries TRBV27 and TRBJ2-1, with a weak D call TRBD2 (5 bases). The CDR3 runs 15 residues. Germline-derived CDR1 and CDR2 are MNHEY and SMNVEV (reference sequence). V gave up 4 bases and J gave up 1 base, with 11 bases separating them. The CDR3 region is CASSSLAWSYNEQFF. CDR3 bases: TGTGCCAGCAGTTCCCTAGCTTGGTCCTACAATGAGCAGTTCTTC.

The chain recombines TRBV4-1 with TRBJ2-2; the D gene is possibly TRBD2 (6 bases). Germline CDR1 is MGHRA and CDR2 is YSYEKL. The CDR3 is 19 amino acids. With 1 base removed from V and 4 bases from J, the gap between germline ends came to 22 bases. CDR3 in DNA: TGCGCCAGCAGCCAAGTCCAGGCCTCGGGGAGGAGTCGCACCGGGGAGCTGTTTTTT. Residues: CASSQVQASGRSRTGELFF.

This clone occurred a few times. The chain has TRBV27 and TRBJ1-4; a possible D gene is TRBD1 (6 bases). With 2 bases removed from V and 8 bases from J, the gap between germline ends came to 9 bases. The CDR3 has 13 residues. CDR1 and CDR2 (germline): MNHEY, SMNVEV (reference sequence). In DNA, the CDR3 is TGTGCCAGCAGTTTAACAGGGTGGGAAAAACTGTTTTTT. Protein product: CASSLTGWEKLFF.

V usage is TRBV2 and J usage is TRBJ2-2; 10 bases fit TRBD1. Germline V gives CDR1 SNHLY, CDR2 FYNNEI. V gave up 7 bases and J gave up 6 bases; unmatched junction bases: 2. This CDR3 spans 13 amino acids. The CDR3 is CASMDRGAGELFF. CDR3 nucleotides: TGTGCCAGCATGGACAGGGGGGCCGGGGAGCTGTTTTTT.

The rearrangement joins TRBV6-5 to TRBJ1-3; D is possibly TRBD1 (5 bases). Germline V CDR1 and CDR2: MNHEY, SVGAGI. V was pared by 5 bases and J by 7 bases, with 18 bases between. The CDR3 contains 15 residues. In DNA form, the CDR3 reads TGTGCCAGCAGTCCGTCTGGGGCAGGGTGGAACACCATATATTTT. Protein: CASSPSGAGWNTIYF.

J is TRBJ2-1 and V is TRBV4-1; D gene ambiguous. The CDR3 contains 12 residues. Germline V gene lookup returns CDR1 MGHRA and CDR2 YSYEKL. Trimming removed 0 bases from V and 9 bases from J, with 6 bases in between. The CDR3, as DNA: TGCGCCAGCAGCCAAGAAATCGGTGAGCAGTTCTTC. Residues: CASSQEIGEQFF.

J is TRBJ2-3 and V is TRBV5-4; TRBD2 agrees at 15 bases. After removal of 3 bases from V and 3 bases from J, the junction contained 11 bases not matched to a gene. The CDR3 is made up of 19 amino acids. CDR1 is SGHNT and CDR2 is YYREEE in the germline V gene (reference sequence). Written as DNA, the CDR3 is TGTGCCAGCAGCTGGGATGGGACTAGCGGGGGGCCGTGGACAGATACGCAGTATTTT. Translating gives CASSWDGTSGGPWTDTQYF. The variable domain in full, with the rest retrieved from reference TRBV5-4 and TRBJ2-3, is ETGVTQSPTHLIKTRGQQVTLRCSSQSGHNTVSWYQQALGQGPQFIFQYYREEENGRGNFPPRFSGLQFPNYSSELNVNALELDDSALYLCASSWDGTSGGPWTDTQYFGPGTRLTVL.

The chain uses TRBV19 and TRBJ2-7, with D possibly being TRBD2 (5 bases). The V end lost 0 bases, the J end lost 2 bases, and 8 bases lay between the germline ends. The CDR3 runs 14 residues. Germline loops: CDR1 LNHDA, CDR2 SQIVND (reference sequence). The CDR3 sequence: CASSIEAGTYEQYF. The CDR3 bases are TGTGCCAGTAGTATAGAAGCCGGGACCTACGAGCAGTACTTC.

The J gene is TRBJ1-2, the V gene TRBV30; D remains ambiguous. Between the trimmed V and J ends, which lost 4 bases and 1 base, there was a span of 13 bases. The germline gives CDR1 GTSNPN, CDR2 SVGIG (reference sequence). CDR3 length equals 14 residues. CDR3 protein: CAWNGQRNNYGYTF. Here the CDR3 DNA reads TGTGCCTGGAATGGCCAGAGGAATAACTATGGCTACACCTTC.

This rearrangement joins TRBV4-1 to TRBJ2-1; no reliable D call. Looked up from germline, CDR1 is MGHRA and CDR2 is YSYEKL. The CDR3 is 15 amino acids. Trimming pared 7 bases from V and 0 bases from J, leaving 13 bases between. DNA for the CDR3: TGCGCCAGCACCCCAAGAGAAAGCTCCTACAATGAGCAGTTCTTC. Translating gives CASTPRESSYNEQFF.

This chain uses TRBV13 with TRBJ1-1; D gene uncertain. The CDR3 has 12 amino acids. V dropped 6 bases and J dropped 0 bases, with 5 bases sitting between them. Per germline, CDR1 PRHDT and CDR2 FYEKMQ (reference sequence). The CDR3 here is CASREVNTEAFF. The CDR3 coding sequence is TGTGCCAGCAGAGAGGTGAACACTGAAGCTTTCTTT.

This clone was detected a few times. V is TRBV7-8 and J is TRBJ1-1; TRBD1 is a possible D gene (5 bases). The germline V and J ends were trimmed by 5 bases and 4 bases, with 11 bases remaining between them. Germline assignment: CDR1 SGHVS and CDR2 FQNEAQ. This CDR3 has 13 residues. For the CDR3, the DNA is TGTGCCAGCAGCGTTACGACAGCCACTGAAGCTTTCTTT. Translation gives CASSVTTATEAFF.

This clone has a handful of counts. The chain recombines TRBV6-1 with TRBJ2-1, with D maybe TRBD1 (6 bases). Trimming shortened V by 0 bases and J by 10 bases, and 22 bases separated the two germline ends. Germline V lookup: CDR1 MNHNS, CDR2 SASEGT. CDR3 length: 17 residues. CDR3 region: CASSEAILRGSSGEQFF. The CDR3 DNA is TGTGCCAGCAGTGAAGCAATCCTCAGGGGCTCCTCGGGCGAGCAGTTCTTC.

The chain combines TRBV7-2 with TRBJ2-7, with 7 bases matching TRBD1. The CDR3 runs 16 residues. J gave up 2 bases and V 5 bases, and 12 bases lay outside the gene matches. From germline, CDR1 is SGHTA and CDR2 FQGNSA. The CDR3 loop reads CASSQTFGTVAYEQYF. CDR3 DNA: TGTGCCAGCAGCCAGACGTTTGGGACAGTAGCCTACGAGCAGTACTTC. The variable domain in full, with the rest retrieved from reference TRBV7-2 and TRBJ2-7, is GAGVSQSPSNKVTEKGKDVELRCDPISGHTALYWYRQSLGQGLEFLIYFQGNSAPDKSGLPSDRFSAERTGGSVSTLTIQRTQQEDSAVYLCASSQTFGTVAYEQYFGPGTRLTVT.

The J gene is TRBJ2-5, the V gene TRBV4-1; 9 positions agree with TRBD1. V shed 1 base, J shed 3 bases, and the junction held 0 bases outside the gene matches. The CDR3 covers 14 residues. From germline, CDR1 is MGHRA and CDR2 YSYEKL. The CDR3 loop reads CASSQGQGEETQYF. The CDR3 DNA is TGCGCCAGCAGCCAAGGACAGGGGGAAGAGACCCAGTACTTC.

The chain combines TRBV9 with TRBJ2-3, with D possibly TRBD2 on 5 matching bases. Germline V gene sequence: CDR1 SGDLS, CDR2 YYNGEE. V lost 5 bases and J 0 bases, leaving 10 bases between the germline ends. This CDR3 has 14 amino acids. CDR3 amino acids: CASRTGGSTDTQYF. DNA of the CDR3: TGTGCCAGCAGGACTGGAGGAAGCACAGATACGCAGTATTTT.

The chain joins TRBV9 to TRBJ2-1; 9 bases are shared with TRBD2. With 3 bases clipped from V and 4 bases from J, the junction kept 8 bases outside the gene matches. Germline CDR1 reads SGDLS; CDR2 reads YYNGEE. There are 16 residues in the CDR3. CDR3 coding DNA: TGTGCCAGCAGCGCCCTGGGGGCGGGGGGGTACAATGAGCAGTTCTTC. This gives the protein CASSALGAGGYNEQFF.

J is TRBJ1-1 and V is TRBV5-4; perhaps TRBD1 as D (5 bases). In germline, CDR1 is SGHNT, CDR2 YYREEE (reference sequence). V shed 7 bases and J shed 1 base, with 8 bases lying between them. The CDR3 extends over 12 amino acids. The CDR3 coding sequence is TGTGCCAGCCGAGGACAGAACACTGAAGCTTTCTTT. Residues: CASRGQNTEAFF.

This chain uses TRBV13 with TRBJ1-2; TRBD1 matches at 7 bases. Germline V gene lookup returns CDR1 PRHDT and CDR2 FYEKMQ (reference sequence). The V segment lost 2 bases and the J segment 2 bases; nucleotides outside the gene matches: 5. The CDR3 has 15 residues. The CDR3 DNA reads TGTGCCAGCAGCTTACGGACAGGAGGAAACTATGGCTACACCTTC. Its protein is CASSLRTGGNYGYTF. Together with reference TRBV13 and TRBJ1-2, the CDR3 gives the full variable domain: AAGVIQSPRHLIKEKRETATLKCYPIPRHDTVYWYQQGPGQDPQFLISFYEKMQSDKGSIPDRFSAQQFSDYHSELNMSSLELGDSALYFCASSLRTGGNYGYTFGSGTRLTVV.

The chain employs TRBV5-4 and TRBJ2-5, with a tentative D call TRBD2 (5 bases). Trimming removed 4 bases at V and 2 bases at J, with 12 bases between. The CDR3 is 14 residues long. The germline V gene has CDR1 SGHNT and CDR2 YYREEE (reference sequence). The CDR3 sequence: CASSDPSLQETQYF. CDR3 sequence (DNA): TGTGCCAGCAGCGACCCTAGCCTACAAGAGACCCAGTACTTC.